The present T cell receptor (beta chain) was sequenced within a study of T cells after yellow fever vaccination. The CDR3 has 17 amino acids. CDR1 and CDR2 (germline): SEHNR, FQNEAQ (reference sequence). The junction had 9 bases not matched to a gene; V was cut back by 2 bases and J by 2 bases. In its sample, this clonotype was seen a few times. Its antigen is as yet unknown. From the 5' RACE reads, TCRdb called clonotypes with MiXCR, one entry per CDR3 protein. The table records tens of thousands of distinct CDR3 sequences, around 7.1% of them present only once. Study-level findings and limits: Most primary-vaccination clones recurred post-booster (around 95% CD4, 88% CD8).

Specimen: CD8+ T cells sorted from PBMCs, collected around 10 days after the first yellow fever vaccination. This clonotype was sampled from a man aged 18 to 35 who received the YFV17D yellow fever vaccine. The chain uses TRBV7-9 and TRBJ2-3; 8 bases fit TRBD1. This CDR3 reads CASSLLETGANTDTQYF. The CDR3 DNA reads as TGTGCCAGCAGCTTACTTGAGACAGGGGCCAACACAGATACGCAGTATTTT.